This T cell receptor (beta chain) originates from a study of cytomegalovirus exposure and HLA in healthy donors. Broader study findings: The study put 150 or so TCR beta chains on its list as cytomegalovirus-associated. A subsequent analysis found that TCR clusters from the first cohort also tended to co-occur in the 120 or so validation repertoires, with around 94% of cluster scores above 0. Rare TCR sequences predominated, though certain public TCRs were found in many donors.

A note on this clone: Its antigen is unidentified.

The assay was immunoSEQ multiplex PCR, and TCRdb's table has in-frame clones only and misses some. The sample includes some 290,000 clones, over 75% of them seen just once. This CDR3 has 16 residues. Germline V gene data show CDR1 as SGHRS and CDR2 as YFSETQ. J lost 3 bases, V lost 0 bases, and 6 bases had no gene match. The origin of this receptor is a man younger than 40 in good health and CMV-seronegative. The chain has TRBV5-1 and TRBJ2-3; 8 bases are shared with TRBD1. The specimen was PBMCs. The CDR3 nucleotides read TGCGCCAGCAGCTTGGGATTGCGACAGGGGACAGATACGCAGTATTTT. Encoded protein: CASSLGLRQGTDTQYF. The whole variable domain, filled in from reference TRBV5-1 and TRBJ2-3, reads KAGVTQTPRYLIKTRGQQVTLSCSPISGHRSVSWYQQTPGQGLQFLFEYFSETQRNKGNFPGRFSGRQFSNSRSEMNVSTLELGDSALYLCASSLGLRQGTDTQYFGPGTRLTVL.